These 14 T cell receptor beta chains were sequenced from one sample in a study of graft-versus-host responses after intestinal transplantation. Repertoires were generated with immunoSEQ multiplex PCR, while TCRdb's copy carries only in-frame clones and drops some. The table has about 93,000 clones, over 85% seen once; the top ten hold 0.49%. No antigen has been identified for these receptors. The sample here was unstimulated CD8+ T cells sorted from spleen or lymph node cells, taken before intestinal transplant. All receptors derive from a human donor who received an intestinal transplant.

The chain uses TRBV9 and TRBJ2-5, with 9 bases aligning to TRBD1. The ends lost 3 bases at V and 1 base at J; junction bases unmatched: 4. Germline-derived CDR1 and CDR2 are SGDLS and YYNGEE. This CDR3 is 15 amino acids long. CDR3 sequence reads: CASSAGQGFQETQYF. In DNA, the CDR3 is TGTGCCAGCAGCGCGGGACAGGGATTCCAAGAGACCCAGTACTTC.

V is TRBV4-3 and J is TRBJ1-2; D is undetermined. This CDR3 region has 17 residues. Per the germline V gene, CDR1 is LGHNA and CDR2 is YSLEER. The germline V and J ends were trimmed by 0 bases and 0 bases, with 14 bases remaining between them. CDR3 residues: CASSQDYAVAANYGYTF. The CDR3, as DNA: TGCGCCAGCAGCCAAGATTACGCTGTAGCGGCTAACTATGGCTACACCTTC.

The CDR3: CASSPGQTMNTEAFF. The CDR3 coding sequence is TGTGCCAGCAGTCCAGGACAGACCATGAACACTGAAGCTTTCTTT. The V and J genes are TRBV27 and TRBJ1-1; possible D gene TRBD1, 6 bases. Germline V gene sequence: CDR1 MNHEY, CDR2 SMNVEV (reference sequence). CDR3 length equals 15 residues. V was trimmed by 5 bases and J by 0 bases, leaving 13 bases between them.

The chain has TRBV19 and TRBJ1-2; 9 bases align to TRBD1. Trimming cost V 5 bases and J 6 bases; bases outside gene matches: 7. The CDR3 is made up of 14 amino acids. Germline CDR1 reads LNHDA; CDR2 reads SQIVND (reference sequence). CDR3 in DNA: TGTGCCAGTAGTTTCGGGACAGGGTATGATGGCTACACCTTC. It codes for CASSFGTGYDGYTF.

In its sample, this clone was seen once. The chain couples TRBV11-2 to TRBJ2-7; 7 bases line up with TRBD2. Germline trimming cut 0 bases from V and 6 bases from J; bases unmatched to any gene: 5. The V gene's germline CDR1 is SGHAT and CDR2 FQNNGV. This CDR3 region has 14 residues. Here the CDR3 DNA reads TGTGCCAGCAGCTTAGAGGGGAGGGGTACCGAGCAGTACTTC. Translating gives CASSLEGRGTEQYF.

The chain is built from TRBV7-9 and TRBJ2-1; 7 positions agree with TRBD1. In germline, CDR1 is SEHNR, CDR2 FQNEAQ (reference sequence). Trimming cost V 5 bases and J 0 bases; bases outside gene matches: 4. This CDR3 comprises 15 residues. This CDR3 reads CASSETGSSYNEQFF. The DNA for the CDR3 is TGTGCCAGCAGCGAGACAGGGAGCTCCTACAATGAGCAGTTCTTC.

The chain carries TRBV27 and TRBJ2-3; no definite D call. Trimming removed 4 bases at V and 1 base at J, with 12 bases between. Germline assignment: CDR1 MNHEY and CDR2 SMNVEV (reference sequence). CDR3 length: 15 residues. The CDR3 loop reads CASSSIPPGTDTQYF. The CDR3, as DNA: TGTGCCAGCAGTTCGATTCCACCGGGCACAGATACGCAGTATTTT.

This chain connects TRBV30 to TRBJ2-5; possible D gene TRBD2, 7 bases. Per germline, CDR1 GTSNPN and CDR2 SVGIG (reference sequence). Between the trimmed V and J ends, which lost 0 bases and 5 bases, there was a span of 10 bases. The CDR3 consists of 13 residues. DNA of the CDR3: TGTGCCTGGAGTGTACAGGGAGGGGAGACCCAGTACTTC. This codes for CAWSVQGGETQYF.

The V call is TRBV6-6, the J call TRBJ1-5, with D possibly TRBD1 on 5 matching bases. Germline CDR1 is MNHNY and CDR2 is SVGAGI (reference sequence). V was cut by 7 bases and J by 1 base, with 14 bases left in between. The CDR3 length is 15 residues. CDR3 sequence: CASKGEGGSNQPQHF. The CDR3 bases are TGTGCCAGCAAAGGGGAGGGAGGGAGCAATCAGCCCCAGCATTTT.

The V call is TRBV30, the J call TRBJ1-6; TRBD1 matches 7 bases. V gave up 5 bases and J gave up 10 bases; unmatched junction bases: 11. CDR3 size: 14 residues. The germline gives CDR1 GTSNPN, CDR2 SVGIG (reference sequence). CDR3 region: CAWEAGGTGSPLHF. CDR3 DNA: TGTGCCTGGGAAGCAGGGGGTACGGGCTCACCCCTCCACTTT.

The V call is TRBV5-4, the J call TRBJ2-7; TRBD2 matches 8 bases. This CDR3 has 15 amino acids. V lost 1 base, J lost 9 bases, and 12 bases stayed unmatched. The germline CDR1 and CDR2 sequences are SGHNT and YYREEE (reference sequence). CDR3 in amino acids: CASSLNGLAVTGQYF. The CDR3 coding sequence is TGTGCCAGCAGCTTGAACGGACTAGCAGTTACGGGGCAGTACTTC.

V gene TRBV4-3 combines with J gene TRBJ1-2, with D possibly being TRBD1 (6 bases). This CDR3 contains 17 residues. The germline V gene has CDR1 LGHNA and CDR2 YSLEER. V lost 0 bases, J lost 6 bases, and 20 bases lay in between. The CDR3 protein is CASSQDSARGEVHGYTF. CDR3 coding DNA: TGCGCCAGCAGCCAAGATTCGGCCAGGGGTGAGGTCCATGGCTACACCTTC.

This clone was detected a few times. The chain couples TRBV9 to TRBJ2-1; D is uncertain. Between the trimmed V and J ends, which lost 3 bases and 6 bases, there was a span of 7 bases. There are 12 residues in the CDR3. CDR1 SGDLS and CDR2 YYNGEE come from the germline V gene. The CDR3 loop reads CASSDFFNEQFF. CDR3 in DNA: TGTGCCAGCAGCGACTTCTTCAATGAGCAGTTCTTC.

The chain employs TRBV7-9 and TRBJ2-1; 9 bases align to TRBD1. Germline CDR1 SEHNR, CDR2 FQNEAQ (reference sequence). Unmatched junction bases numbered 15, after V lost 7 bases and J lost 5 bases. The CDR3 consists of 17 residues. Here the CDR3 reads CASNETPGQGHHNEQFF. The CDR3 bases are TGTGCCAGCAACGAAACACCGGGACAGGGTCACCACAATGAGCAGTTCTTC.